The following is a T cell receptor (beta chain) sequence with its context. The antigen remains undetermined. PCR was performed using 60 Vbeta and 13 Jbeta primers. Clones were sequenced by immunoSEQ multiplex PCR, and TCRdb holds only the in-frame ones, with some missing. The repertoire holds over 140,000 clones, with over 75% as singletons. Trimming at V came to 5 bases and at J to 0 bases, leaving 11 bases not matched to a gene. This CDR3 is 16 amino acids long. Germline-derived CDR1 and CDR2 are SGHRS and YFSETQ. This record belongs to a study of cytomegalovirus exposure and HLA in healthy donors. About the research overall: From 150 million to 200 million T cells, an earlier analysis saw roughly 110 million unique TCR beta sequences.

Findings of the study overall: Most subjects had HLA-A and HLA-B alleles reportedly predicted accurately by TCR beta sequences. Cytomegalovirus-associated TCR beta chains were listed, numbering some 150.

The specimen sequenced was PBMCs. This sequence originates from a man aged 50 or older in good health and CMV-seronegative. J is TRBJ2-7 and V is TRBV5-1, with 7 bases lining up with TRBD1. The CDR3 DNA is TGCGCCAGCAGTCCTCAACAAGGGACAGTCTCCTACGAGCAGTACTTC. Translation: CASSPQQGTVSYEQYF.